A selection of T cell receptor beta chains follows, all from one sample in a study of human T cells and chemical hapten exposure. In TCRdb, the RACE reads were re-called with MiXCR into one record per CDR3 protein. This table has 35,000 to 50,000 distinct CDR3 sequences, approximately 9.7% appearing once. Specimen: whole blood, collected in connection with sensitization to the hapten diphenylcyclopropenone (DPC). These receptors all stem from a woman aged 25 to 39 with alopecia areata. Some clones in this sample may be carry-over from other donors' samples. The CDR3 runs from the conserved cysteine through the conserved F or W. A D gene is named only where the DNA matches it firmly. Size is stated for part of the rows, as once, few or many counts, or as a class when the clone is expanded.

V	size	J	D	DNA	CDR3
TRBV6-2/TRBV6-3	few	TRBJ2-7	TRBD2	TGTGCCAGCAGTTACGGGCCAAGCGGGGGGCCCCTCGAGCAGTACTTC	CASSYGPSGGPLEQYF
TRBV6-6	few	TRBJ1-4	NA	TGTGCCAGCAGGGAGGTTGCAACTAATGAAAAACTGTTTTTT	CASREVATNEKLFF
TRBV4-1	NA	TRBJ1-1	TRBD1	TGCGCCAGCAGCCAACCTTTCAGGACAGGGGGCAACACTGAAGCTTTCTTT	CASSQPFRTGGNTEAFF
TRBV20-1	many	TRBJ2-5	TRBD2	TGCAGTGCTAGAGATTATGAGCGGGGGTACCAAGAGACCCAGTACTTC	CSARDYERGYQETQYF
TRBV3-1	many	TRBJ2-1	TRBD2	TGTGCCAGCAGCCAAGAATACCTAGCGGGGGGGCCTCGGTTCTTC	CASSQEYLAGGPRFF
TRBV5-6	few	TRBJ1-5	TRBD1	TGTGCCAGCAGCCAACAGGGGGCCTTAGAGCCCCAGCATTTT	CASSQQGALEPQHF
TRBV7-3	few	TRBJ2-2	NA	TGTGCCAGCAGCCGTTCGACAGTGAACACCGGGGAGCTGTTTTTT	CASSRSTVNTGELFF
TRBV20-1	few	TRBJ2-7	TRBD1	TGCAGTGCAGGGGACAGGGGCGGTCGGGTCTACGAGCAGTACTTC	CSAGDRGGRVYEQYF
TRBV4-3	many	TRBJ1-6	NA	TGCGCCAGCAGCCAAGCGGGCAAGAATTCACCCCTCCACTTT	CASSQAGKNSPLHF
TRBV4-1	NA	TRBJ2-5	TRBD2	TGCGCCAGCAGCCAAGTCGGGACTAGCACTGAGACCCAGTACTTC	CASSQVGTSTETQYF
TRBV2	few	TRBJ2-3	NA	TGTGCCAGCAGTGAATCGCGGGCTTCAGATACGCAGTATTTT	CASSESRASDTQYF
TRBV27	few	TRBJ2-2	NA	TGTGCCAGCAGTTCTCTAACCGGGGAGCTGTTTTTT	CASSSLTGELFF
TRBV18	NA	TRBJ1-2	NA	TGTGCCAGCTCAGCGGCAGGGAATAATGGCTACACCTTC	CASSAAGNNGYTF
TRBV7-3	few	TRBJ2-1	NA	TGTGCCAGCAGCCACGGGTCCAACAATGAGCAGTTCTTC	CASSHGSNNEQFF
TRBV7-3	many	TRBJ1-5	NA	TGTGCCAGCAGTAGGGCCAACAATCAGCCCCAGCATTTT	CASSRANNQPQHF
TRBV7-9	NA	TRBJ2-7	NA	TGTGCCAGCAGCCCAGGATCGCCTAGCTCCTACGAGCAGTACTTC	CASSPGSPSSYEQYF
TRBV14	many	TRBJ2-7	NA	TGTGCCAGCAGCCCAATTATCGTGACAAGCTCCTACGAGCAGTACTTC	CASSPIIVTSSYEQYF
TRBV5-1	NA	TRBJ1-4	NA	TGCGCCAGCAGCTTGGGCGGGGCTAATGAAAAACTGTTTTTT	CASSLGGANEKLFF
TRBV3-1	many	TRBJ2-1	TRBD1	TGTGCCAGCAGCCAAGGGCCGGGACAGGGGCAGAATGAGCAGTTCTTC	CASSQGPGQGQNEQFF
TRBV6-6	many	TRBJ2-3	TRBD2	TGTGCCAGCAGACCGACTAGCGGGGTAACAGATACGCAGTATTTT	CASRPTSGVTDTQYF
TRBV28	NA	TRBJ2-6	NA	TGTGCCAGCAGTTTTCTCAGGGTCAGACGACCAACTGGGGCCAACGTCCTGACTTTC	CASSFLRVRRPTGANVLTF
TRBV20-1	many	TRBJ2-3	TRBD1	TGCAGTGCTAGAGATCGGACAGGTAACCCAGATACGCAGTATTTT	CSARDRTGNPDTQYF
TRBV6-5	NA	TRBJ1-5	NA	TGTGCCAGCAGTTACGGGAACGGGGATCAGCCCCAGCATTTT	CASSYGNGDQPQHF
TRBV12-3/TRBV12-4	NA	TRBJ1-3	NA	TGTGCCAGCAGTTTAGGGACAGCCGGAAACACCATATATTTT	CASSLGTAGNTIYF
TRBV28	many	TRBJ1-5	NA	TGTGCCAGCAGTTTACAGGCCAATCAGCCCCAGCATTTT	CASSLQANQPQHF
TRBV12-3/TRBV12-4	NA	TRBJ2-7	NA	TGTGCCAGCAGTTTGTCCGGAGGGGGCGAGCAGTACTTC	CASSLSGGGEQYF
TRBV7-9	many	TRBJ1-1	NA	TGTGCCAGCAGCCTAACAGGAAACCCAAACACTGAAGCTTTCTTT	CASSLTGNPNTEAFF
TRBV28	NA	TRBJ2-7	TRBD2	TGTGTCAGCAGTTCCCCGGGGGGGGCCTCCTACGAGCAGTACTTC	CVSSSPGGASYEQYF
TRBV6-5	many	TRBJ2-3	TRBD1	TGTGCCAGCAGTTACGGGACAGGGCTAAACACAGATACGCAGTATTTT	CASSYGTGLNTDTQYF
TRBV7-3	few	TRBJ2-2	TRBD1	TGTGCCAGCAGCTTTGGGACAGTAAACACCGGGGAGCTGTTTTTT	CASSFGTVNTGELFF
TRBV7-2	NA	TRBJ2-1	NA	TGTGCCAGCAGCCTGGGACTGCATGGCTACAATGAGCAGTTCTTC	CASSLGLHGYNEQFF
TRBV28	NA	TRBJ1-3	TRBD1	TGTGCCAGCAAAGCAGGGGGCGGTGGAAACACCATATATTTT	CASKAGGGGNTIYF
TRBV11-2	NA	TRBJ2-7	NA	TGTGCCAGCAGCACCGAGGCAGGGCCCTACGAGCAGTACTTC	CASSTEAGPYEQYF
TRBV12-5	many	TRBJ2-4	TRBD1	TGTGCTAGTGGTCCCGCTAGACAGGGGGCCGGCATTCAGTACTTC	CASGPARQGAGIQYF
TRBV4-2	NA	TRBJ2-1	NA	TGTGCCAGCAGCCAAGGAGGCCCCAATGAGCAGTTCTTC	CASSQGGPNEQFF
TRBV30	NA	TRBJ1-5	TRBD1	TGTGCCTGGGACTCAGGGGGCGGTCAGCCCCAGCATTTT	CAWDSGGGQPQHF
TRBV7-2	many	TRBJ2-3	NA	TGTGCCAGCAGCTTAGCGGGGGGCGTTTCCGGCACAGATACGCAGTATTTT	CASSLAGGVSGTDTQYF
TRBV6-5	many	TRBJ1-5	TRBD1	TGTGCCAGCAGTTCCGTACAGGGGGATAGCAATCAGCCCCAGCATTTT	CASSSVQGDSNQPQHF
TRBV7-2	few	TRBJ2-2	NA	TGTGCCAGCAGCTTAGACTGGGCAACCGGGGAGCTGTTTTTT	CASSLDWATGELFF
TRBV7-3	many	TRBJ2-1	NA	TGTGCCAGCAGCTTAGACGGGGCGTCCTACAATGAGCAGTTCTTC	CASSLDGASYNEQFF
TRBV30	NA	TRBJ2-2	NA	TGTGCCTGGAGTATCACCGCGAACACCGGGGAGCTGTTTTTT	CAWSITANTGELFF
TRBV19	many	TRBJ1-1	NA	TGTGCCAGTAGTGCAAGACAGAGAAACACTGAAGCTTTCTTT	CASSARQRNTEAFF
TRBV5-5	many	TRBJ1-1	NA	TGTGCCAGCAGCTTGGACTTGAACACTGAAGCTTTCTTT	CASSLDLNTEAFF
TRBV6-6	NA	TRBJ2-7	NA	TGTGCCAGCAGCCGGGACACCTACGAGCAGTACTTC	CASSRDTYEQYF
TRBV19	many	TRBJ1-1	TRBD1	TGTGCCAGCAGAACAGGGGAATGGACTGAAGCTTTCTTT	CASRTGEWTEAFF
TRBV7-2	many	TRBJ1-2	NA	TGTGCCAGCAGCTTAGTAGGGGATTCGCGCAACTATGGCTACACCTTC	CASSLVGDSRNYGYTF
TRBV4-3	few	TRBJ2-7	NA	TGCGCCAGCAGCCAAGAAGATAGCAGGCGCTCCGTTAAACCGCTCTACGAGCAGTACTTC	CASSQEDSRRSVKPLYEQYF
TRBV19	few	TRBJ2-1	NA	TGTGCCAGTAGTATAGATCGGGACACGACCTACAATGAGCAGTTCTTC	CASSIDRDTTYNEQFF